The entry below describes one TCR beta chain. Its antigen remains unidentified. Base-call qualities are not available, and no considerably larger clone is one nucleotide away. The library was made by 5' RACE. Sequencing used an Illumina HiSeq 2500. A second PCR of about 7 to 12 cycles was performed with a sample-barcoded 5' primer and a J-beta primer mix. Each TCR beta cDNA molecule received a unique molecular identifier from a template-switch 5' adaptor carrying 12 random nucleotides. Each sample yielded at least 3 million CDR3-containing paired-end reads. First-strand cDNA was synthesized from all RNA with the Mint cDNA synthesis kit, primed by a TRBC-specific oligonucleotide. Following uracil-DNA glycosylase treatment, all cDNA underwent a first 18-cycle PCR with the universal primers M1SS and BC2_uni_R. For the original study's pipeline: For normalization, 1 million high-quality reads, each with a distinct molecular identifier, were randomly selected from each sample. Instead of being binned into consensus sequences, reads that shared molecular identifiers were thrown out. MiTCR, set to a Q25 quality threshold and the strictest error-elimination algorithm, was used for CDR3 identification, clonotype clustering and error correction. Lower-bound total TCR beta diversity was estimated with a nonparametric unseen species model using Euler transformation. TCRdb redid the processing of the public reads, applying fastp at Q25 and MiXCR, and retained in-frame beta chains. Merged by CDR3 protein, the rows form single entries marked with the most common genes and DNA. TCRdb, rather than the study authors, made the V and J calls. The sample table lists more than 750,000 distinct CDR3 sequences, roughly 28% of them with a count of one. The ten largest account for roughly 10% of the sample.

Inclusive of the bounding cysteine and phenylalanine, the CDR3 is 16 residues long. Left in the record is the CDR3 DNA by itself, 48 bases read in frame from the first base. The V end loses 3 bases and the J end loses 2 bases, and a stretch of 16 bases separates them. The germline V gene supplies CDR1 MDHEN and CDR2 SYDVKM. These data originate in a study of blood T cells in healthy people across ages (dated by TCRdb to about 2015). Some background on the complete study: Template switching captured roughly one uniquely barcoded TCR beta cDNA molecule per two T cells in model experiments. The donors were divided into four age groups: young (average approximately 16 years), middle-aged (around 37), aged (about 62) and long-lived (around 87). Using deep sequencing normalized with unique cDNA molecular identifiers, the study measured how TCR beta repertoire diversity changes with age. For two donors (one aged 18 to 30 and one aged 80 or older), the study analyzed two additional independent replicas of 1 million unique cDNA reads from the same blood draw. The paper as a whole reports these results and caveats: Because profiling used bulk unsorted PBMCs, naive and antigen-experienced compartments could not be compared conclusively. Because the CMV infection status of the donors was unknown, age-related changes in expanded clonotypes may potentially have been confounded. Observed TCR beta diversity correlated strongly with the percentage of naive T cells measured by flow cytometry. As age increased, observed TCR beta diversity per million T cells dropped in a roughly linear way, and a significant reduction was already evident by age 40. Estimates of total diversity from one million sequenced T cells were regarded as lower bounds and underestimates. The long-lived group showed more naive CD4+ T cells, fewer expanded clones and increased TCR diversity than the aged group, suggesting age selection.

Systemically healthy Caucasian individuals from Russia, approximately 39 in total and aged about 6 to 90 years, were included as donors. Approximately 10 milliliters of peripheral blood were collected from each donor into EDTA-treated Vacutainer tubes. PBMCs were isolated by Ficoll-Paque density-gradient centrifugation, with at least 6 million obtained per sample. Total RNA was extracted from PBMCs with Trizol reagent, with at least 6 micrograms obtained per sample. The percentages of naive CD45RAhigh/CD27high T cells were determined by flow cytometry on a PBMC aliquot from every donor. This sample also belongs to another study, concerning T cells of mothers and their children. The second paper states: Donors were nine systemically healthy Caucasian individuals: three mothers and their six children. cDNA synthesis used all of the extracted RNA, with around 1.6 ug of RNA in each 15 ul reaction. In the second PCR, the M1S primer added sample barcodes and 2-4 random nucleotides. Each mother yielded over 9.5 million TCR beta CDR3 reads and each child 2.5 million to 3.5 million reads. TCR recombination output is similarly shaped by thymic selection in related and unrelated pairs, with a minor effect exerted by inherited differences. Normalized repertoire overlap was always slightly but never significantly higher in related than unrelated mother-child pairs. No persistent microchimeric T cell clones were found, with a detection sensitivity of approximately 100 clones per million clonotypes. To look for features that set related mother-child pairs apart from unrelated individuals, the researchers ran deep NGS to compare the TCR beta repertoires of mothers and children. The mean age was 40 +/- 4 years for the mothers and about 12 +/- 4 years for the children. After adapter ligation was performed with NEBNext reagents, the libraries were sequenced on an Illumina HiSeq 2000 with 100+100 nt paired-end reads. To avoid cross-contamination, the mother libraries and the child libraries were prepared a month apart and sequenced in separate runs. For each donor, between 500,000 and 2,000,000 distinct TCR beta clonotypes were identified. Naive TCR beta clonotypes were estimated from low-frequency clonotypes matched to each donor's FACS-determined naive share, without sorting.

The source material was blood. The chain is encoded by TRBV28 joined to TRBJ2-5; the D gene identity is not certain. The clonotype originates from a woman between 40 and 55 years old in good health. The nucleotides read TGTGCCAGCAGTTTGGAACATCTTCCCGGACAAGAGACCCAGTACTTC. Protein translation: CASSLEHLPGQETQYF.